A selection of T cell receptor beta chains follows, all from one sample in a study of CD8+CD57+ T cells in acquired aplastic anemia. TCRdb reprocessed the reads via MiXCR and lists one record per CDR3 protein. The sample lists about 160,000 distinct CDR3 sequences, under 55% occurring once. Sequenced sample: sorted CD4+, CD8+, or CD8+CD57+ T cells (not recorded which) from PBMCs. The receptors shown here come from a human donor with aplastic anemia. The CDR3 runs from the conserved cysteine through the conserved F or W. A D gene is named only where the DNA matches it firmly. Size is stated for part of the rows, as once, few or many counts, or as a class when the clone is expanded.

>TRBV10-1|TRBJ2-3|-|-
CASRVETLRDTQYF
TGCGCCAGCAGGGTAGAGACCCTGCGGGATACGCAGTATTTT
>TRBV20-1|TRBJ1-5|-|few
CSARVQGDQPQHF
TGCAGTGCTAGAGTCCAGGGAGATCAGCCCCAGCATTTT
>TRBV5-1|TRBJ2-7|-|many
CASSLSQGGGEQYF
TGCGCCAGCAGCTTGTCGCAGGGCGGTGGCGAGCAGTACTTC
>TRBV7-7|TRBJ2-7|-|-
CASSLAEGSTYEQYF
TGTGCCAGCAGCTTAGCTGAAGGATCAACCTACGAGCAGTACTTC
>TRBV19|TRBJ1-2|TRBD1|-
CASSRGLGYTF
TGTGCCAGTAGCAGGGGGCTTGGCTACACCTTC
>TRBV4-2|TRBJ2-7|TRBD1|many
CASSPTGRGQGVYEQYF
TGTGCCAGCAGCCCTACCGGGAGAGGACAGGGGGTCTACGAGCAGTACTTC
>TRBV7-2|TRBJ2-3|-|-
CASRPTRDAQPPDTQYF
TGTGCCAGCAGACCCACTCGGGACGCTCAGCCCCCAGATACGCAGTATTTT
>TRBV10-2|TRBJ1-2|-|-
CASSESYPRVIYGYTF
TGCGCCAGCAGTGAGTCTTACCCCAGGGTGATCTATGGCTACACCTTC
>TRBV7-8|TRBJ2-3|-|many
CASSPMGSSTDTQYF
TGTGCCAGCAGCCCTATGGGATCTAGCACAGATACGCAGTATTTT
>TRBV7-3|TRBJ2-1|-|many
CASSFGPSSYNEQFF
TGTGCCAGCAGCTTCGGACCCAGCTCCTACAATGAGCAGTTCTTC
>TRBV20-1|TRBJ2-7|TRBD1|-
CSAIGQGAFQEQYF
TGCAGTGCTATAGGACAGGGGGCATTTCAGGAGCAGTACTTC
>TRBV3-1|TRBJ2-1|-|-
CASSQDGRPGVANEQFF
TGTGCCAGCAGCCAAGATGGGCGTCCTGGGGTGGCAAATGAGCAGTTCTTC
>TRBV10-3|TRBJ2-7|-|-
CAISDSHTYEQYF
TGTGCCATCAGTGATAGTCATACCTACGAGCAGTACTTC
>TRBV10-1|TRBJ2-7|TRBD2|-
CASGGLAAYEQYF
TGCGCCAGCGGGGGACTAGCGGCCTACGAGCAGTACTTC
>TRBV15|TRBJ2-5|-|-
CATSRPDQETQYF
TGTGCCACCAGCAGACCCGACCAAGAGACCCAGTACTTC
>TRBV5-6|TRBJ2-7|TRBD1|many
CASSLTGRDEQYF
TGTGCCAGCAGCCTGACAGGGCGCGACGAGCAGTACTTC
>TRBV4-2|TRBJ1-6|-|-
CASSQELNSPLHF
TGTGCCAGCAGCCAAGAACTTAATTCACCCCTCCACTTT
>TRBV7-2|TRBJ1-1|TRBD1|once
CASGTQGLDTEAFF
TGTGCCAGCGGCACACAGGGGCTGGACACTGAAGCTTTCTTT
>TRBV28|TRBJ1-1|-|many
CASSLIGALGEAFF
TGTGCCAGCAGTTTAATAGGAGCGCTGGGTGAAGCTTTCTTT
>TRBV20-1|TRBJ1-5|-|-
CSAPSQHF
TGCAGTGCTCCCTCCCAGCATTTT
>TRBV28|TRBJ2-1|TRBD2|few
CASQGTSGRTEQFF
TGTGCCAGCCAGGGGACTAGCGGGAGGACTGAGCAGTTCTTC
>TRBV2|TRBJ2-1|TRBD2|-
CASSDSGGSYNEQFF
TGTGCCAGCAGTGACAGCGGGGGTTCCTACAATGAGCAGTTCTTC
>TRBV9|TRBJ2-7|-|-
CASSVAGTANDEQYF
TGTGCCAGCAGCGTAGCAGGGACGGCTAATGACGAGCAGTACTTC
>TRBV24-1|TRBJ2-7|-|many
CATRLRIEAAWLYEQYF
TGTGCCACCAGGCTTCGGATCGAAGCGGCGTGGCTTTACGAGCAGTACTTC
>TRBV6-5|TRBJ2-7|TRBD1|-
CASSYDRVSYEQYF
TGTGCCAGCAGTTACGACAGGGTCTCCTACGAGCAGTACTTC
>TRBV24-1|TRBJ2-1|-|-
CATSDPWSNEQFF
TGTGCCACCAGTGACCCATGGAGCAATGAGCAGTTCTTC
>TRBV14|TRBJ1-1|-|-
CASSHQGGTEAFF
TGTGCCAGCAGCCACCAGGGCGGCACTGAAGCTTTCTTT
>TRBV19|TRBJ1-1|-|-
CASSIAVGEYAFF
TGTGCCAGTAGTATTGCCGTGGGGGAGTACGCTTTCTTT
>TRBV7-2|TRBJ1-5|-|few
CASSLNSNQPQHF
TGTGCCAGCAGCTTAAATAGCAATCAGCCCCAGCATTTT
>TRBV2|TRBJ2-4|TRBD2|many
CASSRMPGLAGLAQYF
TGTGCCAGCAGTCGAATGCCGGGACTAGCGGGACTAGCTCAGTACTTC
>TRBV24-1|TRBJ2-7|-|-
CATSDLLTRGRAYEQYF
TGTGCCACCAGTGATTTGCTAACGCGGGGCCGCGCCTACGAGCAGTACTTC
>TRBV7-3|TRBJ2-7|TRBD2|many
CASSPGLAGHEQYF
TGTGCCAGCAGCCCGGGACTAGCGGGACACGAGCAGTACTTC
>TRBV18|TRBJ2-1|-|many
CASSPSRSSRNNEQFF
TGTGCCAGCTCACCAAGTAGGTCTAGCCGCAACAATGAGCAGTTCTTC
>TRBV20-1|TRBJ2-5|-|-
CSALGLPAQYF
TGCAGTGCTCTGGGACTCCCCGCCCAGTACTTC
>TRBV20-1|TRBJ2-1|-|many
CSARRELYNEQFF
TGCAGTGCCAGAAGAGAACTGTACAATGAGCAGTTCTTC
>TRBV19|TRBJ1-2|-|-
CASSKGENYGYTF
TGTGCCAGTAGTAAGGGGGAGAACTATGGCTACACCTTC
>TRBV24-1|TRBJ1-2|TRBD1|many
CATSDFSGTGGRYGYTF
TGTGCCACCAGTGATTTTTCTGGGACAGGGGGTCGGTATGGCTACACCTTC
>TRBV29-1|TRBJ1-6|-|few
CSVRAASNSPLHF
TGCAGCGTCCGGGCGGCTTCGAATTCACCCCTCCACTTT
>TRBV12-5|TRBJ2-1|TRBD1|-
CASDPARGQGANEQFF
TGTGCTAGTGACCCCGCTCGGGGACAGGGGGCTAATGAGCAGTTCTTC
>TRBV3-1|TRBJ2-1|-|-
CASSRGADNEQFF
TGTGCCAGCAGCCGGGGGGCCGACAATGAGCAGTTCTTC
>TRBV30|TRBJ1-1|-|-
CAWSKGGIEAFF
TGTGCCTGGAGTAAGGGGGGGATTGAAGCTTTCTTT
>TRBV9|TRBJ2-7|TRBD2|-
CASSSGLALYEQYF
TGTGCCAGTAGCTCGGGACTAGCGTTATACGAGCAGTACTTC
>TRBV20-1|TRBJ2-5|TRBD2|-
CSARLGLAGETQYF
TGCAGTGCCCGGCTCGGACTAGCGGGAGAGACCCAGTACTTC